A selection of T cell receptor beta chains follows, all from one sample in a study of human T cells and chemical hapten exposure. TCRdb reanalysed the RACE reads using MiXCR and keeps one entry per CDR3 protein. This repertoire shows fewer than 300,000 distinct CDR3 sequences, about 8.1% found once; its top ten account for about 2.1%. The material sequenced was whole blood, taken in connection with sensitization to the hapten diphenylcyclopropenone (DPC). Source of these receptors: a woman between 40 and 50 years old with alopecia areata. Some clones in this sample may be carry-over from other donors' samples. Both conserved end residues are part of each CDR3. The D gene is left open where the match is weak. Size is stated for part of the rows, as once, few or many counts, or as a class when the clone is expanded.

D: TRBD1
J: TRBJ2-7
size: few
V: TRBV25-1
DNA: TGTGCCAGCAGTGGCTCTCGGACAGGTTTCCTTGAGGAGCAGTACTTC
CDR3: CASSGSRTGFLEEQYF

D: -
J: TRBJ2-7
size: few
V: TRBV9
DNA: TGTGCCAGCAGCCCCGGCGCGGAGAGCTCCTACGAGCAGTACTTC
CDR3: CASSPGAESSYEQYF

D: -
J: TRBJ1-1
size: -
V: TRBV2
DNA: TGTGCCATCGGATTGACTGAAGCTTTCTTT
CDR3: CAIGLTEAFF

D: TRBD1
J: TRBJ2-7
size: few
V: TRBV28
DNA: TGTGCCAGCAGCTCCGAGACAGGGCAAGAGCAGTACTTC
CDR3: CASSSETGQEQYF

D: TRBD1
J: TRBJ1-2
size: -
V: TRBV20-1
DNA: TGCAGTGCTAGAGCCGGGACAGGGTTCGGCTACACCTTC
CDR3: CSARAGTGFGYTF

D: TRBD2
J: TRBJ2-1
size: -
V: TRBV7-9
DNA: TGTGCCAGCAGCTTAAACAGCGGGGGTTACAATGAGCAGTTCTTC
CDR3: CASSLNSGGYNEQFF

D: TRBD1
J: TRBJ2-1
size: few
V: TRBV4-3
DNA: TGCGCCAGCAGCCAAGATGGCTGGACAGGCTACAATGAGCAGTTCTTC
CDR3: CASSQDGWTGYNEQFF

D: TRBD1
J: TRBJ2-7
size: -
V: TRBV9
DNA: TGTGCCAGCAGCATATCAGGGGGCCTCGAGCAGTACTTC
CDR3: CASSISGGLEQYF

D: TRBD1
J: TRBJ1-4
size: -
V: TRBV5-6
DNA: TGTGCCAGCAGCCAACTTGACAGGGTGCCTAATGAAAAACTGTTTTTT
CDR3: CASSQLDRVPNEKLFF

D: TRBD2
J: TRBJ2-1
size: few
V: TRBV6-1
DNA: TGTGCCAGCAGTGAACAGGTAGCGGGGTACAATGAGCAGTTCTTC
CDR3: CASSEQVAGYNEQFF

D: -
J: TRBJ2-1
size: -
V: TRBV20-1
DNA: TGCAGTGGAAGGGGCTATGGCGCGAGCTCCTACAATGAGCAGTTCTTC
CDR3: CSGRGYGASSYNEQFF

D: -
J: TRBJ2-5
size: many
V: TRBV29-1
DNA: TGCAGCGTTGGGCGTTCCGAGACCCAGTACTTC
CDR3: CSVGRSETQYF

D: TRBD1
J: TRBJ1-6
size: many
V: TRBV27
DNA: TGTGCCAGCACCCCGGGACAGGGCCGATCACCCCTCCACTTT
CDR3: CASTPGQGRSPLHF

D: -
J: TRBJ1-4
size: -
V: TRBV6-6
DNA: TGTGCCAGCTCGCCAGGGGCGGAAAAACTGTTTTTT
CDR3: CASSPGAEKLFF

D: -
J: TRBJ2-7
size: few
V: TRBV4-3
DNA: TGCGCCAGCAGCCAGCTAATTGGGACGACCGCCTACGAGCAGTACTTC
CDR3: CASSQLIGTTAYEQYF

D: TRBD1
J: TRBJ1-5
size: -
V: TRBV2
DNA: TGTGCCAGCAAAGAAGGGCCGGGACAGTATCAGCCCCAGCATTTT
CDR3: CASKEGPGQYQPQHF

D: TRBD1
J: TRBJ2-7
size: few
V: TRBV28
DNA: TGTGCCAGCAGTTTTTGGGACAGGGCCTTCGAGCAGTACTTC
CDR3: CASSFWDRAFEQYF

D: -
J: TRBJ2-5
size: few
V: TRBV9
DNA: TGTGCCAGACCGTGGGGGCAGTACTTC
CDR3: CARPWGQYF

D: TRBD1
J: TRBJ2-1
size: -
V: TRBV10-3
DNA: TGTGCCATCACTTCGACAGGGGCAAATGAGCAGTTCTTC
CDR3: CAITSTGANEQFF

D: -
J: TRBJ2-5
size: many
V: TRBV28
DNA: TGTGCCAGCAGTTTCTCACTTACTCGATCGTCGGAGTACCAAGAGACCCAGTACTTC
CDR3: CASSFSLTRSSEYQETQYF

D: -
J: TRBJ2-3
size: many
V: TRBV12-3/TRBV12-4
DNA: TGTGCCAGCAGTTTAGCGGGAGGAGATACGCAGTATTTT
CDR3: CASSLAGGDTQYF

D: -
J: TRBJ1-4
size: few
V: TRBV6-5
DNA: TGTGCCAGCAGTTACTTTACAGACATTCCGGGCCATTTCGAAAAACTGTTTTTT
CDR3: CASSYFTDIPGHFEKLFF

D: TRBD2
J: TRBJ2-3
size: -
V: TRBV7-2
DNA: TGTGCCAGCAGCTCGAGGGCGGGAGCGGATACGCAGTATTTT
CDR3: CASSSRAGADTQYF

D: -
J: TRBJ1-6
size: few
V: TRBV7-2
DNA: TGTGCCAGCAGCTTTGCGCAGATTAATTCACCCCTCCACTTT
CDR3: CASSFAQINSPLHF

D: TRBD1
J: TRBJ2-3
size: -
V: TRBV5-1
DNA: TGCGCCAGCAGCTTGTGGGACAGTACCTCCACAGATACGCAGTATTTT
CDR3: CASSLWDSTSTDTQYF

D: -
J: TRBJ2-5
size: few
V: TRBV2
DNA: TGTGCCAGCAGGGTCACAGATCAGACCCAGTACTTC
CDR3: CASRVTDQTQYF